This entry concerns a single TCR beta chain. Its antigen is still unknown. Trimming took off 5 bases at V and 0 bases at J, with 15 bases between the two ends. Germline V gives CDR1 MNHEY, CDR2 SMNVEV (reference sequence). This CDR3 is 16 amino acids long. Extraction of total RNA produced a minimum of 6 micrograms from each sample. The entry originates in a study of blood T cells in healthy people across ages. The study, taken as a whole, reports: Naive T cell percentage strongly correlated with TCR beta diversity. Per million T cells, TCR beta diversity dropped about linearly as age rose.

Next came a second PCR, run for roughly 6 to 11 cycles, which used a sample-barcoded 5' primer along with a J-beta primer mix. TCRdb analysed the 5' RACE reads with MiXCR anew, one entry per CDR3 protein. The sample holds roughly 2 million distinct CDR3 sequences, roughly 50% seen once. Material for sequencing was blood. The source is a woman between 35 and 50 years old in good health. The chain employs TRBV27 and TRBJ2-3; D possibly corresponds to TRBD2 (6 bases). CDR3 in DNA: TGTGCCAGCAGTGTTCAGGGACTTGCTAGCACAGATACGCAGTATTTT. Translating gives CASSVQGLASTDTQYF.